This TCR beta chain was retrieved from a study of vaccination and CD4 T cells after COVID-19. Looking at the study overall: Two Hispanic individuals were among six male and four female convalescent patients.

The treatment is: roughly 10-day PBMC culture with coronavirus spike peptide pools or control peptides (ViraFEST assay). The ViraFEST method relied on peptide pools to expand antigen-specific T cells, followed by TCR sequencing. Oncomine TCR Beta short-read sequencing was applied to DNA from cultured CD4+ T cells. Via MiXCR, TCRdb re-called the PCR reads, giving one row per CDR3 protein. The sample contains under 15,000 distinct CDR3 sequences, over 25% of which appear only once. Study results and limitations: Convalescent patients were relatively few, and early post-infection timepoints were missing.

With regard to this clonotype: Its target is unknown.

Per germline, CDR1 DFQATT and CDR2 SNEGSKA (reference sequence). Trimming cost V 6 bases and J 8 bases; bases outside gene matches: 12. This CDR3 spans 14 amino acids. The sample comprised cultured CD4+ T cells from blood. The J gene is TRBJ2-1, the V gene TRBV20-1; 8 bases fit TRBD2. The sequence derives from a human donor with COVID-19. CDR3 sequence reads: CSAQGLGSRDEQFF. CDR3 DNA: TGCAGTGCCCAGGGACTAGGATCCCGTGATGAGCAGTTCTTC.